This T cell receptor beta chain is from a study of chemoradiotherapy in HPV16-positive cancers. Study as a whole: Candidate HPV-specific T-cell clones and common TCR motifs came from functional assays in a couple of HPV16-positive patients.

Regarding this clone: No antigen is known for it.

General observations from the study: In HPV16-positive patients, HPV-responsive T-cell expansion tracked better recurrence-free survival. Only a couple of HPV16-positive patients supplied the functional HPV-specificity definition. During treatment, candidate HPV-specific clones and E7-related motifs expanded in tumor.

This CDR3 is built from 15 residues. Trimming took 2 bases from V and 7 from J, leaving 15 bases between them. In germline, CDR1 is SGHTA, CDR2 FQGNSA. Generated by immunoSEQ multiplex PCR, the TCRdb table keeps only in-frame clones and is missing some. The table has about 53,000 clones, over 85% seen once. The sequence was obtained from a human donor with HPV-associated anogenital cancer. The chain recombines TRBV7-2 with TRBJ1-5; D is ambiguous. This sample comprised blood, obtained from a patient who underwent chemoradiotherapy. CDR3 in DNA: TGTGCCAGCAGCTTACTCGCCGGGGTAGGGCAGCCCCAGCATTTT. Encoded protein: CASSLLAGVGQPQHF.